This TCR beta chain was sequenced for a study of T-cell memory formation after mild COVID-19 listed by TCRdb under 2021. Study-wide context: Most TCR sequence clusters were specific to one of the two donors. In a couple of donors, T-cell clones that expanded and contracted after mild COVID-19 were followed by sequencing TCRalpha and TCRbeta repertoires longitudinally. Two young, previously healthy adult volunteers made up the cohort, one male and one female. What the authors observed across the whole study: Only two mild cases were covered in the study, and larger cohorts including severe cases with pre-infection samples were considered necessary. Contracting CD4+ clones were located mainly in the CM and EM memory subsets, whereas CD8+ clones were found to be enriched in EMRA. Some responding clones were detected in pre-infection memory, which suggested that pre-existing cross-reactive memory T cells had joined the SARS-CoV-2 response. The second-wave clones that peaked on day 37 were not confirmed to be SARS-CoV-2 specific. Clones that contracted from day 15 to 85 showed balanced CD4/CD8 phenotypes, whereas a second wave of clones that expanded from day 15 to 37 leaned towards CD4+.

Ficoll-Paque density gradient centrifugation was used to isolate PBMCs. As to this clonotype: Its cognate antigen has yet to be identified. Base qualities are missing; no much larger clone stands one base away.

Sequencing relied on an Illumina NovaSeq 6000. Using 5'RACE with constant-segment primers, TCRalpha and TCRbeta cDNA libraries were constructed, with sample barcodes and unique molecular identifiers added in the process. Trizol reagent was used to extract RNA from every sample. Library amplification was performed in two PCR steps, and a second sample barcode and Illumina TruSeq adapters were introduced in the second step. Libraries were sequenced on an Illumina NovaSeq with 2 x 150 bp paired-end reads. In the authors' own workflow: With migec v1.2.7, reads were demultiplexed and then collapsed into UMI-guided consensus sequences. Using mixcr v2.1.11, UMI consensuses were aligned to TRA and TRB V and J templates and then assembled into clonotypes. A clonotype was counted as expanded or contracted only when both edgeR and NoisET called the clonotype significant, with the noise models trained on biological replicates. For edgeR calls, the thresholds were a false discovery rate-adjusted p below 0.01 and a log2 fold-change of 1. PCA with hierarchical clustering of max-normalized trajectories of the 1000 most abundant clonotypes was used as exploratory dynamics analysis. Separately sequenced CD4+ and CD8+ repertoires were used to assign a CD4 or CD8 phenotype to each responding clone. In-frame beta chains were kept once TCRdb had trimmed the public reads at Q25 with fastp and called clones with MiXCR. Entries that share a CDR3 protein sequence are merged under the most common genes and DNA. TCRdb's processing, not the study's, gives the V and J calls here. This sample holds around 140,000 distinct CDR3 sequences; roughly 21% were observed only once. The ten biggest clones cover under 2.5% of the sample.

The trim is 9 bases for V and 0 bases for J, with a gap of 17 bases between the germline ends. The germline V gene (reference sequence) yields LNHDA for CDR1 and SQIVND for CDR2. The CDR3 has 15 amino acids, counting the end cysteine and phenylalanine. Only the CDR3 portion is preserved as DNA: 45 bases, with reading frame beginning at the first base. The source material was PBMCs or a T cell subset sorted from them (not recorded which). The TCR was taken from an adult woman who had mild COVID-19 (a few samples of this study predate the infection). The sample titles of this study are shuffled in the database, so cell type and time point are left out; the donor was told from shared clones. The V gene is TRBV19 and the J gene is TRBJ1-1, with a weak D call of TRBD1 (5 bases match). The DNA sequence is TGTGCCAGCCGAGAAGGGAGGGGTTTGAACACTGAAGCTTTCTTT. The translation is CASREGRGLNTEAFF.